This T cell receptor beta chain was retrieved from a study of shared clonotypes between healthy human individuals. Study-level information: Each donor had three CD4 naive, three CD4 memory, two CD8 naive and one CD8 memory plate.

A word on this clone: What it binds is unknown.

Broader study findings: An effect of sequencing depth on clonotype sharing among donors was expected. The sharing of 5% to 5.5% of naive CD4 clonotypes was seen across several donors. Naive subsets generally exceeded memory subsets in estimated richness.

The assay was immunoSEQ multiplex PCR, and TCRdb's table has in-frame clones only and misses some. Of 1.5 million to 1.9 million clones in the sample, 95% to 99% are singletons; the top ten hold about 0.45%. The germline V and J ends were trimmed by 10 bases and 1 base, with 17 bases remaining between them. Looked up from germline, CDR1 is ENHRY and CDR2 is SYGVKD. The CDR3 runs 15 residues. The sample was naive CD4+ T cells sorted from blood. Subset reported: CD45RA+ positively selected. The origin of this receptor is a man younger than 40 in good health. The chain employs TRBV10-3 and TRBJ1-5, with D perhaps TRBD1 (5 bases). CDR3 protein: CATAADSHSNQPQHF. CDR3 nucleotides: TGTGCCACTGCTGCTGACAGCCACAGCAATCAGCCCCAGCATTTT.